Each of the 17 T cell receptor beta chains below was sequenced from the same sample in a study of blood T cell repertoires in COVID-19. Measured with immunoSEQ multiplex PCR; TCRdb has only the in-frame clones, and not every one. The table includes approximately 100,000 clones, 75% to 85% detected once. Sequencing was done on a sample of peripheral blood. These receptors all stem from a human donor in a cohort sampled during active COVID-19.

The rearrangement uses TRBV30 and TRBJ2-4, with 7 bases aligning to TRBD1. Germline trimming cut 3 bases from V and 3 bases from J; bases unmatched to any gene: 5. The germline V gene has CDR1 GTSNPN and CDR2 SVGIG (reference sequence). The CDR3 is 14 amino acids. The CDR3 DNA follows: TGTGCCTGGAGCTCCCGGGACAGCAAAAACATTCAGTACTTC. It encodes CAWSSRDSKNIQYF.

V is TRBV4-2 and J is TRBJ2-5; 7 bases match TRBD2. V shed 1 base, J shed 5 bases, and the junction held 1 base outside the gene matches. The germline gives CDR1 LGHNA, CDR2 YNFKEQ. CDR3 length equals 13 residues. The CDR3 spells CASSQARGETQYF. The CDR3 DNA reads as TGTGCCAGCAGCCAAGCGCGGGGGGAGACCCAGTACTTC.

Written as DNA, the CDR3 is TGTGCCAGCAGTCAAACCCTCACAGGGGGGCAGTTTTTT. Encoded protein: CASSQTLTGGQFF. This chain joins TRBV12-3 or TRBV12-4 and TRBJ1-4, with 8 bases fitting TRBD1. V dropped 5 bases and J dropped 16; count of bases not matched to a gene: 12. The CDR3 contains 13 residues.

The V and J genes are TRBV6-2 or TRBV6-3 and TRBJ2-7, with 9 bases that match TRBD2. This CDR3 comprises 15 residues. The J segment lost 3 bases and the V segment lost 2 bases, leaving 5 bases of the junction unmatched. The germline V gene has CDR1 MNHEY and CDR2 SVGEGT. The CDR3 DNA sequence: TGTGCCAGCAGTTACGGTAGCGGGAGTGGCTACGAGCAGTACTTC. As protein: CASSYGSGSGYEQYF.

This chain joins TRBV10-3 and TRBJ2-3, with D maybe TRBD1 (6 bases). The CDR3 extends over 13 amino acids. V was shortened by 6 bases and J by 2 bases, with 9 bases between the two germline ends. CDR1 ENHRY and CDR2 SYGVKD come from the germline V gene. CDR3 sequence (DNA): TGTGCCATCAGCGGACAGCCCACAGATACGCAGTATTTT. Translation: CAISGQPTDTQYF.

The J gene is TRBJ1-4, the V gene TRBV28, with 7 bases identical to TRBD1. CDR3 size: 15 residues. Losses at the gene ends were 3 bases for V and 8 bases for J; bases not matched to a gene: 9. Germline CDR1 and CDR2: MDHEN and SYDVKM. The CDR3 loop reads CASSLAGGVREKLFF. The CDR3, as DNA: TGTGCCAGCAGTTTGGCAGGGGGAGTTCGAGAAAAACTGTTTTTT.

The rearrangement joins TRBV4-3 to TRBJ2-5; D perhaps matches TRBD1 (6 bases). Trimming took 0 bases from V and 7 from J, leaving 15 bases between them. The V gene's germline CDR1 is LGHNA and CDR2 YSLEER. The CDR3 runs 15 residues. The CDR3 loop is CASSQDPQGSATQYF. DNA of the CDR3: TGCGCCAGCAGCCAAGATCCACAGGGTTCGGCGACCCAGTACTTC.

The chain combines TRBV11-3 with TRBJ2-7; TRBD1 matches 9 bases. This CDR3 comprises 15 residues. From germline, CDR1 is SGHNT and CDR2 YENEEA. V was pared by 5 bases and J by 3 bases, with 8 bases of the junction left unmatched. The chain's CDR3 is CASSNRDRVLYEQYF. In DNA, the CDR3 is TGTGCCAGCAGCAACCGGGACAGGGTACTCTACGAGCAGTACTTC.

The CDR3 DNA is TGTGCCTGGACCATCGGGACAGGGGAGGAAAAACTGTTTTTT. Its protein is CAWTIGTGEEKLFF. V is TRBV30 and J is TRBJ1-4, with 10 bases aligning to TRBD1. The CDR3 is 14 amino acids. The germline CDR1 and CDR2 sequences are GTSNPN and SVGIG (reference sequence). V dropped 4 bases and J dropped 8; count of bases not matched to a gene: 7.

The chain combines TRBV24-1 with TRBJ2-3, with a possible D match to TRBD1 (5 bases). Germline V gene lookup returns CDR1 KGHDR and CDR2 SFDVKD. This CDR3 is 16 amino acids long. Trimming took 4 bases from V and 1 from J, leaving 14 bases between them. The CDR3 sequence is CATSEETEIGTDTQYF. The CDR3 nucleotides are TGTGCCACCAGTGAGGAGACAGAGATCGGCACAGATACGCAGTATTTT.

The chain has TRBV7-9 and TRBJ2-7, with 8 positions matching TRBD1. V was clipped by 4 bases and J by 13 bases; unmatched bases: 6. CDR1 and CDR2 from the germline V gene are SEHNR and FQNEAQ (reference sequence). The CDR3 is made up of 11 amino acids. The CDR3 sequence: CASSSGQDLYF. The CDR3 DNA reads as TGTGCCAGCAGCTCGGGACAGGACCTTTACTTC.

The rearrangement joins TRBV9 to TRBJ2-7; D might be TRBD1 (6 bases). Germline V gene lookup returns CDR1 SGDLS and CDR2 YYNGEE. Trimming pared 0 bases from V and 2 bases from J, leaving 12 bases between. The CDR3 extends over 15 amino acids. The chain's CDR3 is CASSVAPGQTYEQYF. CDR3 coding DNA: TGTGCCAGCAGCGTAGCTCCCGGACAGACCTACGAGCAGTACTTC.

The rearrangement links TRBV28 to TRBJ2-1, with 11 bases aligning to TRBD2. With 3 bases clipped from V and 5 bases from J, the junction kept 12 bases outside the gene matches. Germline V gene data show CDR1 as MDHEN and CDR2 as SYDVKM. The CDR3 covers 18 residues. The CDR3 reads CASSFLDATSGKHNEQFF. In DNA, the CDR3 is TGTGCCAGCAGTTTCCTCGACGCGACTAGCGGGAAACACAATGAGCAGTTCTTC.

This sequence joins TRBV2 and TRBJ2-5, with 8 bases aligning to TRBD2. This CDR3 spans 13 amino acids. The germline V gene has CDR1 SNHLY and CDR2 FYNNEI. The V and J ends lost 7 bases and 3 bases, in that order; junction bases with no gene match: 4. This chain's CDR3 is CASIGAGEETQYF. As DNA, the CDR3 is TGTGCCAGCATAGGAGCGGGGGAAGAGACCCAGTACTTC.

The chain uses TRBV28 and TRBJ2-1, with TRBD2 matching 10 bases. The CDR3 loop spans 16 amino acids. Germline CDR1 MDHEN, CDR2 SYDVKM. With V trimmed by 2 bases and J by 4 bases, 5 bases remained unmatched. CDR3 amino acids: CASSLIGLADYNEQFF. Written as DNA, the CDR3 is TGTGCCAGCAGTTTAATTGGACTAGCGGATTACAATGAGCAGTTCTTC.

The V and J genes are TRBV9 and TRBJ1-4; TRBD1 agrees at 7 bases. Germline V gene data show CDR1 as SGDLS and CDR2 as YYNGEE. V trimming: 3 bases; J trimming: 5 bases; junction bases outside the gene matches: 7. CDR3 size: 15 residues. In nucleotides, the CDR3 is TGTGCCAGCAGCGAGGGGGACAGTTTGAATGAAAAACTGTTTTTT. The encoded protein is CASSEGDSLNEKLFF.

This chain uses TRBV7-2 with TRBJ1-6; D is possibly TRBD1 (6 bases). Between the trimmed V and J ends, which lost 5 bases and 4 bases, there was a span of 15 bases. The CDR3 covers 16 residues. Germline V lookup: CDR1 SGHTA, CDR2 FQGNSA. In DNA form, the CDR3 reads TGTGCCAGCAGCACTCAACCGGGACAATATAATTCACCCCTCCACTTT. Translated: CASSTQPGQYNSPLHF.